The rows below give T cell receptor beta chains drawn from one sample of a study of T-cell reconstitution after alpha-beta-depleted transplantation in children. MiXCR, applied by TCRdb to the PCR reads, yields one record per CDR3 protein. This table has hundreds of thousands of distinct CDR3 sequences, over 15% appearing once. The sample consisted of PBMCs from the stem cell graft donor, taken from the stem cell graft. These receptors all stem from a human donor who donated a stem cell graft to a child with acute myeloid leukemia. Each CDR3 is given without its conserved first and last residue.

>TRBJ1-2|10|TRBV28
ASSLDVGGYT
>TRBJ2-3|10|TRBV29-1
SVGLNTDKQY
>TRBJ2-1|16|TRBV20-1
SARGGRGGPSSYNEQF
>TRBJ2-5|11|TRBV20-1
SASRNDRATQY
>TRBJ1-2|8|TRBV20-1
SAQKEGYT
>TRBJ2-2|12|TRBV10-3
AISELTNTGELF
>TRBJ1-2|10|TRBV12-3/TRBV12-4
ASRGDPGGYT
>TRBJ2-7|12|TRBV12-3/TRBV12-4
ASRKGQGGREQY
>TRBJ2-7|12|TRBV7-2
ASSRDREPYEQY
>TRBJ2-3|11|TRBV29-1
SATGAGTDTQY
>TRBJ1-2|9|TRBV7-9
ASSKQGGYT
>TRBJ2-1|13|TRBV20-1
SAHAPLGPYNEQF
>TRBJ1-1|12|TRBV24-1
ATRTGGANTAAF
>TRBJ2-2|13|TRBV20-1
SASPGGQNTGELF
>TRBJ2-7|10|TRBV29-1
SVMSGSYEQY
>TRBJ2-5|13|TRBV20-1
SAWGRSGGKETQY
>TRBJ1-6|13|TRBV7-9
ASSHLGSWESPLH